This is a list of T cell receptor beta chains from one sample in a study of somatic mutations in cytotoxic T cells in rheumatoid arthritis. The protocol was immunoSEQ multiplex PCR, while the TCRdb copy is restricted to in-frame clones and leaves out a portion. The table lists approximately 25,000 clones, over 65% of them singletons, with 7.5% to 10% in the top ten. The specimen was CD8+ T cells sorted from blood. These receptors all come from a woman aged 18-29 years in good health. The CDR3 runs from the conserved cysteine through the conserved F or W. The order of the fields is V gene, J gene, clone size, D gene, CDR3 protein, CDR3 DNA. The D gene is left open where the match is weak. Size is omitted from some rows. Given values are once, few, many or a class for expanded clones.

>TRBV7-9|TRBJ2-2|few|.
CASSPSSYPGELFF
TGTGCCAGCAGTCCGTCGAGTTATCCCGGGGAGCTGTTTTTT
>TRBV29-1|TRBJ2-1|.|TRBD1
CSVNRGNEQFF
TGCAGCGTGAACAGGGGCAATGAGCAGTTCTTC
>TRBV28|TRBJ1-1|.|TRBD1
CASSFSLRDRGANTEAFF
TGTGCCAGCAGTTTTAGTCTCCGCGACAGGGGGGCGAACACTGAAGCTTTCTTT
>TRBV9|TRBJ2-6|.|.
CASSVGSSGANVLTF
TGTGCCAGCAGCGTGGGGAGCTCTGGGGCCAACGTCCTGACTTTC
>TRBV7-9|TRBJ1-1|.|TRBD1
CASSLGGQVAGAFF
TGTGCCAGCAGCTTAGGGGGACAGGTGGCGGGAGCTTTCTTT
>TRBV5-1|TRBJ2-3|.|.
CASSPEASTDTQYF
TGCGCCAGCAGCCCGGAGGCGTCCACAGATACGCAGTATTTT
>TRBV27|TRBJ2-1|.|TRBD1
CASSFGAPGTAKEFF
TGTGCCAGCAGTTTCGGGGCCCCCGGGACAGCCAAGGAGTTCTTC
>TRBV2|TRBJ1-1|.|.
CASRYSGTTEAFF
TGTGCCAGCAGGTATAGTGGAACAACTGAAGCTTTCTTT
>TRBV19|TRBJ2-5|.|.
CASKGVQKTQYF
TGTGCCAGTAAGGGGGTGCAGAAGACCCAGTACTTC
>TRBV9|TRBJ1-1|.|.
CASSPRGVVGGNTEAFF
TGTGCCAGCAGCCCGCGCGGTGTAGTGGGAGGGAACACTGAAGCTTTCTTT
>TRBV7-9|TRBJ2-3|.|TRBD1
CASSPGTGHSTDTQYF
TGTGCCAGCAGCCCCGGGACAGGTCATAGCACAGATACGCAGTATTTT
>TRBV5-5|TRBJ2-7|few|TRBD1
CASSFGTGGSYEQYF
TGTGCCAGCAGCTTTGGGACAGGGGGCTCCTACGAGCAGTACTTC
>TRBV27|TRBJ2-2|.|TRBD2
CASSLALTSGTNTGELFF
TGTGCCAGCAGTTTGGCTCTCACTAGCGGGACCAACACCGGGGAGCTGTTTTTT
>TRBV7-3|TRBJ1-1|.|.
CASSLGGTNTEAFF
TGTGCCAGCAGCCTAGGAGGTACGAACACTGAAGCTTTCTTT
>TRBV7-8|TRBJ2-7|few|TRBD2
CASSLVSGTYEQYF
TGTGCCAGCAGCTTAGTTAGCGGGACCTACGAGCAGTACTTC
>TRBV25-1|TRBJ2-5|.|.
CASSVGRQETQYF
TGTGCCAGCAGTGTGGGGCGCCAAGAGACCCAGTACTTC
>TRBV4-1|TRBJ2-5|.|.
CASSQVLGSETQYF
TGCGCCAGCAGCCAAGTACTAGGTTCGGAGACCCAGTACTTC
>TRBV7-9|TRBJ2-7|few|TRBD1
CASSPDRDEQYF
TGTGCCAGCAGCCCCGACAGGGACGAGCAGTACTTC
>TRBV28|TRBJ1-5|.|.
CASSPRSQPQHF
TGTGCCAGCAGTCCAAGGAGTCAGCCCCAGCATTTT
>TRBV27|TRBJ2-1|.|TRBD1
CASSPSWDRYNEQFF
TGTGCCAGCAGTCCATCCTGGGACAGGTACAATGAGCAGTTCTTC
>TRBV2|TRBJ2-1|.|.
CASSDWLGKFF
TGTGCCAGCAGTGATTGGCTCGGGAAGTTCTTC
>TRBV7-9|TRBJ2-1|.|TRBD1
CASSLRATGVDNEQFF
TGTGCCAGCAGCTTAAGAGCGACAGGGGTCGACAATGAGCAGTTCTTC